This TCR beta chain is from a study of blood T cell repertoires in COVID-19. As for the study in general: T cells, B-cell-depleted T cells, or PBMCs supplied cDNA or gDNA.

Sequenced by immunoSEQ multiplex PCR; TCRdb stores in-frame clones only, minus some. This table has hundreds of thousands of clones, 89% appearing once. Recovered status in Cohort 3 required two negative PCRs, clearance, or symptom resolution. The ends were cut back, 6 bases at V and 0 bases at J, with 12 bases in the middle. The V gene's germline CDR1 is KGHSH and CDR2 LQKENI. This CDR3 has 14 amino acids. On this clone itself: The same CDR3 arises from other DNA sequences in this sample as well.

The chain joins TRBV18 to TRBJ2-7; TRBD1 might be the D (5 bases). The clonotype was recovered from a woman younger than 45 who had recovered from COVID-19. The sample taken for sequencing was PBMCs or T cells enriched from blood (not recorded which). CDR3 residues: CASSPLGDSYEQYF. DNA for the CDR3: TGTGCCAGCTCCCCCTTAGGGGACTCCTACGAGCAGTACTTC.